Following are 11 T cell receptor beta chains from one sample sequenced in a study of cytomegalovirus exposure and HLA in healthy donors. PCR used 60 Vbeta primers and 13 Jbeta primers. Sequencing was performed with immunoSEQ multiplex PCR; in TCRdb, only in-frame clones are kept and a portion is missing. Of 150,000 to 200,000 clones in the sample, roughly 80% were seen once. The sequenced sample was PBMCs. These receptors were obtained from a man between 50 and 59 years old in good health and CMV-seropositive.

The chain employs TRBV11-3 and TRBJ2-2; the match to TRBD1 covers 7 bases. The CDR3 contains 15 residues. The V and J ends lost 5 bases and 3 bases, in that order; junction bases with no gene match: 6. Germline V lookup: CDR1 SGHNT, CDR2 YENEEA. The CDR3 loop reads CASSLAGGYTGELFF. In DNA, the CDR3 is TGTGCCAGCAGCCTAGCAGGGGGATACACCGGGGAGCTGTTTTTT.

The chain employs TRBV28 and TRBJ2-5; possible D gene TRBD2, 5 bases. In germline, CDR1 is MDHEN, CDR2 SYDVKM. This CDR3 has 11 amino acids. V was cut by 11 bases and J by 4 bases, with 11 bases left in between. The CDR3: CAVWAGETQYF. DNA of the CDR3: TGTGCCGTGTGGGCGGGAGAGACCCAGTACTTC.

The rearrangement uses TRBV18 and TRBJ1-5; 7 positions agree with TRBD1. The J segment lost 6 bases and the V segment lost 6 bases, leaving 8 bases of the junction unmatched. Germline V gene lookup returns CDR1 KGHSH and CDR2 LQKENI. The CDR3 sequence is 14 residues long. In nucleotides, the CDR3 is TGTGCCAGCTCCCCCGGACAGGTTGGTCAGCCCCAGCATTTT. The encoded protein is CASSPGQVGQPQHF.

The J gene is TRBJ1-3, the V gene TRBV19; D remains unclear. Trimming shortened V by 7 bases and J by 0 bases, and 10 bases separated the two germline ends. This CDR3 has 14 residues. Germline loops: CDR1 LNHDA, CDR2 SQIVND (reference sequence). CDR3 residues: CASTPLSSGNTIYF. In DNA, the CDR3 is TGTGCCAGTACACCCTTGAGCTCTGGAAACACCATATATTTT.

V usage is TRBV5-1 and J usage is TRBJ2-7, with D perhaps matching TRBD1 (6 bases). Trimming shortened V by 0 bases and J by 2 bases, and 18 bases separated the two germline ends. Germline-derived CDR1 and CDR2 are SGHRS and YFSETQ. The CDR3 is 17 amino acids. CDR3 in amino acids: CASSLESGTGMTYEQYF. As DNA, the CDR3 is TGCGCCAGCAGCTTGGAGAGCGGAACAGGGATGACCTACGAGCAGTACTTC.

The rearrangement uses TRBV5-1 and TRBJ2-7; D might be TRBD2 (5 bases). The germline CDR1 and CDR2 sequences are SGHRS and YFSETQ. CDR3 length: 14 amino acids. V was pared by 4 bases and J by 1 base, with 12 bases between. Written as DNA, the CDR3 is TGCGCCAGCAGCGTGGTCCCGGGATCCTACGAGCAGTACTTC. Its protein is CASSVVPGSYEQYF. Full variable domain (rest looked up from reference TRBV5-1 and TRBJ2-7): KAGVTQTPRYLIKTRGQQVTLSCSPISGHRSVSWYQQTPGQGLQFLFEYFSETQRNKGNFPGRFSGRQFSNSRSEMNVSTLELGDSALYLCASSVVPGSYEQYFGPGTRLTVT.

This clone was recorded a few times. CDR3 residues: CASSLRGRLEPQHF. CDR3 DNA sequence: TGTGCCAGCAGCTTGAGAGGGCGCTTGGAGCCCCAGCATTTT. The V call is TRBV5-6, the J call TRBJ1-5; D gene ambiguous. This CDR3 spans 14 amino acids. V was cut by 1 base and J by 8 bases, with 13 bases left in between. CDR1 and CDR2 (germline): SGHDT, YYEEEE.

The sample holds a few counts of this clone. The chain joins TRBV27 to TRBJ1-5; a weak D match, TRBD1 (6 bases). Per the germline V gene, CDR1 is MNHEY and CDR2 is SMNVEV (reference sequence). CDR3 length equals 17 residues. V lost 10 bases and J 0 bases, leaving 22 bases between the germline ends. CDR3 amino acids: CATPIQQGTLSNQPQHF. CDR3 sequence (DNA): TGTGCCACCCCAATTCAACAGGGTACACTTAGCAATCAGCCCCAGCATTTT.

The genes are TRBV6-1 and TRBJ1-5; TRBD1 agrees at 7 bases. CDR1 is MNHNS, CDR2 SASEGT, per germline. The CDR3 contains 15 residues. V lost 7 bases to trimming and J lost 3 bases; unmatched junction nucleotides: 9. CDR3 coding DNA: TGTGCCAGCAACCCCAGGGGGGCGGTCAATCAGCCCCAGCATTTT. It is translated as CASNPRGAVNQPQHF.

This chain connects TRBV4-1 to TRBJ2-3, with D unresolved. V lost 4 bases and J lost 1, with 18 bases in between. In germline, CDR1 is MGHRA, CDR2 YSYEKL. The length of the CDR3 is 17 residues. The CDR3, as DNA: TGCGCCAGCAGCCGCGAAAATGGGCTGGTACGCACAGATACGCAGTATTTT. It yields the protein CASSRENGLVRTDTQYF.

This chain connects TRBV15 to TRBJ1-1, with D uncertain. Germline loops: CDR1 LNHNV, CDR2 YYDKDF (reference sequence). The CDR3 loop spans 13 amino acids. V lost 3 bases to trimming and J lost 4 bases, with 9 bases between them. This CDR3 reads CATSSEAGTEAFF. The CDR3 DNA is TGTGCCACCAGCAGCGAGGCTGGCACTGAAGCTTTCTTT.